This T cell receptor beta chain comes out of a study of blood T cell repertoires in COVID-19. The overall study: Italy, Spain and the United States were the sources of the convalescent and acute COVID-19 samples. PBMCs, B-cell-depleted T cells, or T cells provided the cDNA or gDNA that made up the material.

Per the original methods: Researchers report that nucleated cell counts were estimated from reference gene primer amplification. Sequencing was performed with immunoSEQ multiplex PCR; in TCRdb, only in-frame clones are kept and a portion is missing. D and trimming were read from the DNA, whereas the V and J calls and clone size are those reported in that table. The sample consists of around 23,000 clones, 80% to 90% of them appearing once. Germline assignment: CDR1 SGHRS and CDR2 YFSETQ. The CDR3 loop spans 15 amino acids. Trimming pared 1 base from V and 6 bases from J, leaving 15 bases between. The chain joins TRBV5-1 to TRBJ2-3; D gene unclear. The sample was peripheral blood. This receptor was taken from a human donor with acute or convalescent COVID-19. The donor label of this sample is uncertain. This CDR3 is CASSLYWPGEDTQYF. Written as DNA, the CDR3 is TGCGCCAGCAGCTTGTACTGGCCGGGTGAGGATACGCAGTATTTT.